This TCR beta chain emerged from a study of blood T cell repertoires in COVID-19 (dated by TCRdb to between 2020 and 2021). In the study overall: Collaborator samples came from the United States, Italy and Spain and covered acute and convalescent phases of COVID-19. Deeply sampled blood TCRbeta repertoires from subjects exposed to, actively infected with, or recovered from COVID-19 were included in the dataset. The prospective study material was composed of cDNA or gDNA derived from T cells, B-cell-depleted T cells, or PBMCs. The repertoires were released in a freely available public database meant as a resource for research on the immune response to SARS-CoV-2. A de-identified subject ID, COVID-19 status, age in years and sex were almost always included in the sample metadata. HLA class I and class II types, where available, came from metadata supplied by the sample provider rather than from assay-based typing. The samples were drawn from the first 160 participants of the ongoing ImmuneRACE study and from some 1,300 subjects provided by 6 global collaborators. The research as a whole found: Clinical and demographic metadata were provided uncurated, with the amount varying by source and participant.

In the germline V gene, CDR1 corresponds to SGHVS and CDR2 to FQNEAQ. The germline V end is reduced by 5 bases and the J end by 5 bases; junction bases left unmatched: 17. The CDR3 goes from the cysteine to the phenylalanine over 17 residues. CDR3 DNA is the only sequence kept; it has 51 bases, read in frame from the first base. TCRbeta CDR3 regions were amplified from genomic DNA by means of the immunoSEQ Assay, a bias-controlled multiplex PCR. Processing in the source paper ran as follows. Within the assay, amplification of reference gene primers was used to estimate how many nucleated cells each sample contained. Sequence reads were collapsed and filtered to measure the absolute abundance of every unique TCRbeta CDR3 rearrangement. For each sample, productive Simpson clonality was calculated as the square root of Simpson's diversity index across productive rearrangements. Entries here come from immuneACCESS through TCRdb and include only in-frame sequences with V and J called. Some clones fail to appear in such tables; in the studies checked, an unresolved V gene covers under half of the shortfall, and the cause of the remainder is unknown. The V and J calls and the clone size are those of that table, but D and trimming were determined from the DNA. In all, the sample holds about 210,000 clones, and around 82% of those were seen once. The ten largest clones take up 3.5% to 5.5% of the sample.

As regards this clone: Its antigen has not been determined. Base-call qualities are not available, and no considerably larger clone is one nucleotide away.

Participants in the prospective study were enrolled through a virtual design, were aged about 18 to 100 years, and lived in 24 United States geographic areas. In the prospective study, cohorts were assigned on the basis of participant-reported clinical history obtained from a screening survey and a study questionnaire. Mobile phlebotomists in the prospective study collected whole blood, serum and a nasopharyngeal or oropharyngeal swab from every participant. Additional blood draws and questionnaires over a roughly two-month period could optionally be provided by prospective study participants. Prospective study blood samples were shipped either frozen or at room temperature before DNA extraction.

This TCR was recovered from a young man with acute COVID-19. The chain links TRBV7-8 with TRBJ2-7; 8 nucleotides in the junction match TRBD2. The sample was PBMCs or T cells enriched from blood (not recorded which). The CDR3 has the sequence CASSRETGLGVSDEQYF. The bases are TGTGCCAGCAGCCGAGAAACGGGACTAGGGGTTAGCGACGAGCAGTACTTC.